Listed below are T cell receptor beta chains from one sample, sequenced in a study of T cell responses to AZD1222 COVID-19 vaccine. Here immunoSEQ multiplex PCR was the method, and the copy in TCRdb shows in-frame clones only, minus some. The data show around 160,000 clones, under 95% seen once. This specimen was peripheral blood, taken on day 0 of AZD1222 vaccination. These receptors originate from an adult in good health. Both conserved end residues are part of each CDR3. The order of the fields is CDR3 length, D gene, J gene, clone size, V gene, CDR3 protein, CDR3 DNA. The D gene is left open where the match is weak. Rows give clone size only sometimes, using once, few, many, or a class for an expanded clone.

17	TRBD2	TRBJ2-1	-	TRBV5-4	CASSYRLAGVAENEQFF	TGTGCCAGCAGCTACCGGTTGGCGGGAGTTGCCGAGAATGAGCAGTTCTTC
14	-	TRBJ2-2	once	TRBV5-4	CASSSDLSAGELFF	TGTGCCAGCAGCTCAGACCTTAGCGCGGGGGAGCTGTTTTTT
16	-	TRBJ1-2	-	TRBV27	CASSLGIAAANYGYTF	TGTGCCAGCAGTCTCGGGATAGCCGCTGCTAACTATGGCTACACCTTC
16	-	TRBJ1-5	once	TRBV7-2	CASSLGTIYSNQPQHF	TGTGCCAGCAGCTTAGGGACAATTTATAGCAATCAGCCCCAGCATTTT
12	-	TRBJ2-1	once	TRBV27	CASSFRGNEQFF	TGTGCCAGCAGTTTTCGGGGTAATGAGCAGTTCTTC
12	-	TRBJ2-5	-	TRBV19	CASSMSRETQYF	TGTGCCAGTAGTATGAGTCGAGAGACCCAGTACTTC
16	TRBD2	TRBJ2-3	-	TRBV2	CASRVAGGPGTDTQYF	TGTGCCAGCAGGGTAGCGGGAGGGCCGGGCACAGATACGCAGTATTTT
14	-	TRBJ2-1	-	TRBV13	CASSFYSPYNEQFF	TGTGCCAGCAGCTTTTACAGCCCCTACAATGAGCAGTTCTTC
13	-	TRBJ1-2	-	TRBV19	CATETGPWGGYTF	TGTGCCACCGAAACAGGTCCCTGGGGTGGCTACACCTTC
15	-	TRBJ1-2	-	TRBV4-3	CASSQDIGTSYGYTF	TGCGCCAGCAGCCAAGATATCGGCACCAGCTATGGCTACACCTTC
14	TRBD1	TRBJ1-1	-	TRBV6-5	CASSRDSFSTEAFF	TGTGCCAGCTCGAGGGACAGTTTTTCCACTGAAGCTTTCTTT
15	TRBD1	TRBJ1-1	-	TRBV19	CASSRTGYMNTEAFF	TGTGCCAGTAGTAGGACAGGATACATGAACACTGAAGCTTTCTTT
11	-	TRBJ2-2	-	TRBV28	CASTSGRELFF	TGTGCCAGCACCTCCGGGAGGGAGCTGTTTTTT
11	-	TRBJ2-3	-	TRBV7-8	CASSFTNTQYF	TGTGCCAGCAGCTTTACGAATACGCAGTATTTT
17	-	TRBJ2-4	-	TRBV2	CASSGKGDHLRRDIQYF	TGTGCCAGCAGTGGTAAAGGGGACCACCTCCGCCGGGACATTCAGTACTTC
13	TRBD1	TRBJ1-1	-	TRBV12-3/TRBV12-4	CASRETGRGGAFF	TGTGCCAGCAGGGAGACAGGGCGGGGGGGAGCTTTCTTT
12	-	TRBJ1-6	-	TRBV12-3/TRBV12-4	CASGARGVPLHF	TGTGCCAGCGGGGCTAGGGGGGTTCCCCTCCACTTT
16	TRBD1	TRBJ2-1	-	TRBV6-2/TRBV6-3	CASSYSEDRVGYEQFF	TGTGCCAGCAGTTACTCCGAAGACAGGGTTGGATATGAGCAGTTCTTC
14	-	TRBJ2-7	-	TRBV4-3	CASSQYRLGYEQYF	TGCGCCAGCAGCCAGTACAGGTTAGGATACGAGCAGTACTTC
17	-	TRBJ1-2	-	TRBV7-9	CASSLSSGTELNYGYTF	TGTGCCAGCAGCTTATCATCCGGGACCGAGCTTAACTATGGCTACACCTTC
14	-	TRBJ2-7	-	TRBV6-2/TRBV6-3	CASSYGGGLYEQYF	TGTGCCAGCAGTTACGGTGGGGGCCTATACGAGCAGTACTTC
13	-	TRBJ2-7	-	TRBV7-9	CASSRDTSYEQYF	TGTGCCAGCAGCCGGGACACGTCCTACGAGCAGTACTTC
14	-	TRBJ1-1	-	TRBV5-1	CASRPRAANTEAFF	TGCGCCAGCAGACCTCGAGCGGCGAACACTGAAGCTTTCTTT
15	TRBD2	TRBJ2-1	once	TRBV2	CASRPTSGSYNEQFF	TGTGCCAGCAGACCCACTAGCGGGAGTTACAATGAGCAGTTCTTC
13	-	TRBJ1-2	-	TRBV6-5	CASKNPPRDGYTF	TGTGCCAGCAAAAACCCCCCCAGGGATGGCTACACCTTC
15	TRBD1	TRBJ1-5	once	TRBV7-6	CASSLQGGSNQPQHF	TGTGCCAGCAGCCTCCAGGGGGGAAGCAATCAGCCCCAGCATTTT
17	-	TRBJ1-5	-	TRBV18	CASSPPTLGYSNQPQHF	TGTGCCAGCTCACCCCCGACGTTAGGGTATAGCAATCAGCCCCAGCATTTT
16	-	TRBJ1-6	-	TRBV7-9	CASSLSRTQILSPLHF	TGTGCCAGCAGCTTAAGTCGGACACAGATCCTTTCACCCCTCCACTTT
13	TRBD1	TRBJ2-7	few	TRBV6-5	CASSRDREYEQYF	TGTGCCAGCTCCCGGGACAGGGAGTACGAGCAGTACTTC
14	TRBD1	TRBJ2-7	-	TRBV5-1	CASSLGQGNYEQYF	TGCGCCAGCAGCTTGGGACAGGGAAACTACGAGCAGTACTTC
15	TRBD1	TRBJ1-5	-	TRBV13	CASSLFGTGNQPQHF	TGTGCCAGCAGCCTATTCGGGACAGGCAATCAGCCCCAGCATTTT
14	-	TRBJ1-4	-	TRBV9	CASSVGGVDEKLFF	TGTGCCAGCAGCGTTGGGGGCGTGGATGAAAAACTGTTTTTT
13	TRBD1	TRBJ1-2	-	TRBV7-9	CASSLGDSYGYTF	TGTGCCAGCAGCTTAGGGGACAGCTATGGCTACACCTTC
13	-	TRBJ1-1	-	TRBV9	CASSVNADLGAFF	TGTGCCAGCAGCGTAAATGCGGACTTAGGGGCTTTCTTT
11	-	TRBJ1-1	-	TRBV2	CASRVGGSWFF	TGTGCCAGCCGTGTGGGTGGATCTTGGTTCTTT
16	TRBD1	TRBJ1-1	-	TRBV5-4	CASSSTLTGGPLGAFF	TGTGCCAGCAGCTCCACCTTGACAGGGGGACCGCTGGGTGCTTTCTTT
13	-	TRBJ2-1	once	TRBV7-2	CASSLRRANEQFF	TGTGCCAGCAGCTTAAGGAGGGCGAATGAGCAGTTCTTC
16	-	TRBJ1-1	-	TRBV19	CASSGARGGPNTEAFF	TGTGCCAGTAGTGGGGCGAGGGGGGGCCCGAACACTGAAGCTTTCTTT
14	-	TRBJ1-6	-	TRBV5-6	CASSLGSPNSPLHF	TGTGCCAGCAGCTTGGGGAGTCCGAATTCACCCCTCCACTTT
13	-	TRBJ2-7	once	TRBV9	CASSVGSKREQYF	TGTGCCAGCAGCGTAGGGTCAAAGAGAGAGCAGTACTTC
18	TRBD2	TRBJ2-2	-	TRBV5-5	CASSLVVAGGPDTGELFF	TGTGCCAGCAGCTTGGTAGTAGCGGGGGGGCCGGACACCGGGGAGCTGTTTTTT
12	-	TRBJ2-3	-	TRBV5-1	CASSVYADTQYF	TGCGCCAGCAGCGTCTACGCAGATACGCAGTATTTT
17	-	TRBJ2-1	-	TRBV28	CASSLGGWAAYYNEQFF	TGTGCCAGCAGTTTAGGGGGTTGGGCGGCTTACTACAATGAGCAGTTCTTC
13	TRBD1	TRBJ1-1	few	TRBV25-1	CASTWTGGFEAFF	TGTGCCAGCACTTGGACAGGGGGATTTGAAGCTTTCTTT
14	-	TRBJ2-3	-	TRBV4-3	CASSQYTSTDTQYF	TGCGCCAGCAGCCAGTATACGAGCACAGATACGCAGTATTTT
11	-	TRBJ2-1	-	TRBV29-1	CSVERGNEQFF	TGCAGCGTTGAAAGAGGGAATGAGCAGTTCTTC
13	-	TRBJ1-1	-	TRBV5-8	CASHNRGDTEAFF	TGTGCCAGCCATAACCGGGGGGACACTGAAGCTTTCTTT